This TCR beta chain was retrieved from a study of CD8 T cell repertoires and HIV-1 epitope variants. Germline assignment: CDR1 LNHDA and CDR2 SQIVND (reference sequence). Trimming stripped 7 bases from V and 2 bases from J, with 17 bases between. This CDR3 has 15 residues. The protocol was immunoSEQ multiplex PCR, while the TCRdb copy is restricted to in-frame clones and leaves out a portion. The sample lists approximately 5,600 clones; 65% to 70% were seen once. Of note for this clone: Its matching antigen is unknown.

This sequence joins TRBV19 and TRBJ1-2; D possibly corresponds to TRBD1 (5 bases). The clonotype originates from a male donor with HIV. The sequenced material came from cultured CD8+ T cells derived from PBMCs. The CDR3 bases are TGTGCCAGTAACCCCCTCGGGGGGGGGAACTATGGCTACACCTTC. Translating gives CASNPLGGGNYGYTF.